Listed here are 32 T cell receptor beta chains from one sample, sequenced in a study of control samples from healthy donors and cancer patients. Profiled with immunoSEQ multiplex PCR; TCRdb holds only in-frame clones, not every one. The sample consists of tens of thousands of clones, 85% to 95% of them appearing once. The sequenced sample consisted of blood. These receptors were collected from a woman aged 30 to 39 in good health.

This sequence joins TRBV3-1 (or the pseudogene TRBV3-2) and TRBJ1-1, with D perhaps matching TRBD1 (6 bases). The CDR3 extends over 14 amino acids. CDR1 is LGHDT, CDR2 YNNKEL, per germline (reference sequence). Trimming took 7 bases from V and 2 from J, leaving 14 bases between them. DNA for the CDR3: TGTGCCAGCACCTCCAGGGGAACAAACACTGAAGCTTTCTTT. Amino acid sequence: CASTSRGTNTEAFF.

This chain uses TRBV5-4 with TRBJ1-1; TRBD1 matches at 8 bases. Trimming took 3 bases from V and 1 from J; bases not matched to a gene: 11. Germline CDR1 SGHNT, CDR2 YYREEE (reference sequence). This CDR3 is built from 17 residues. The DNA for the CDR3 is TGTGCCAGCAGCTCGGTACAGGGGGGGCTGGGGAACACTGAAGCTTTCTTT. It codes for CASSSVQGGLGNTEAFF.

This clone appeared once. The chain couples TRBV7-9 to TRBJ2-3, with D possibly being TRBD2 (5 bases). Germline V gene sequence: CDR1 SEHNR, CDR2 FQNEAQ (reference sequence). V lost 1 base to trimming and J lost 6 bases, with 14 bases between them. This CDR3 region has 15 residues. The CDR3 is CASSLGGNPGDTQYF. The CDR3 nucleotides read TGTGCCAGCAGCTTAGGTGGCAACCCGGGGGATACGCAGTATTTT.

The chain is built from TRBV28 and TRBJ2-7; D gene uncertain. CDR1 and CDR2 (germline): MDHEN, SYDVKM. CDR3 length equals 12 residues. V shed 4 bases and J shed 0 bases, with 4 bases lying between them. In nucleotides, the CDR3 is TGTGCCAGCAGTTCCCCCTCCTACGAGCAGTACTTC. This codes for CASSSPSYEQYF.

The gene calls are TRBV4-2 and TRBJ1-4; D might be TRBD1 (6 bases). Trimming shortened V by 5 bases and J by 4 bases, and 11 bases separated the two germline ends. The CDR3 has 14 residues. Germline assignment: CDR1 LGHNA and CDR2 YNFKEQ. The CDR3 is CASSSDRNNEKLFF. CDR3 sequence (DNA): TGTGCCAGCAGCTCCGACAGGAATAATGAAAAACTGTTTTTT.

V gene TRBV14 combines with J gene TRBJ1-2; the D is unclear. This CDR3 is 15 amino acids long. V was clipped by 1 base and J by 2 bases, with 11 bases between them. In germline, CDR1 is SGHDN, CDR2 FVKESK. CDR3 in amino acids: CASSQVGKSNYGYTF. The CDR3 DNA is TGTGCCAGCAGCCAAGTAGGCAAGTCGAACTATGGCTACACCTTC.

V usage is TRBV14 and J usage is TRBJ1-1; maybe TRBD1 (5 bases). The CDR3 consists of 13 residues. The germline V gene has CDR1 SGHDN and CDR2 FVKESK. The V end lost 4 bases, the J end lost 5 bases, and 11 bases lay between the germline ends. The CDR3 loop reads CASSPGLRTEAFF. CDR3 sequence (DNA): TGTGCCAGCAGCCCAGGGCTGCGGACTGAAGCTTTCTTT.

The rearrangement uses TRBV5-5 and TRBJ2-3; the match to TRBD2 covers 9 bases. This CDR3 comprises 15 residues. CDR1 is SGHKS and CDR2 is YYEKEE in the germline V gene (reference sequence). V shed 1 base, J shed 3 bases, and the junction held 3 bases outside the gene matches. Here the CDR3 DNA reads TGTGCCAGCAGCTTGTGGACTAGCGTTACAGATACGCAGTATTTT. It translates to CASSLWTSVTDTQYF.

V is TRBV5-1 and J is TRBJ2-2, with 7 bases fitting TRBD2. V shed 0 bases and J 6 bases; nucleotides not matched to a gene: 14. Looked up from germline, CDR1 is SGHRS and CDR2 is YFSETQ. CDR3 length: 18 residues. In DNA form, the CDR3 reads TGCGCCAGCAGCTTGGTTGGGCGAGCGGGGAGGCCCCCCGGGGAGCTGTTTTTT. The encoded protein is CASSLVGRAGRPPGELFF.

The chain carries TRBV13 and TRBJ2-3; tentative D call: TRBD2 (5 bases). The germline gives CDR1 PRHDT, CDR2 FYEKMQ (reference sequence). The CDR3 is 17 amino acids. Between the trimmed V and J ends, which lost 5 bases and 0 bases, there was a span of 18 bases. Here the CDR3 DNA reads TGTGCCAGCAGCGCGCTATCGGGGAGCACCAGCACAGATACGCAGTATTTT. Its protein is CASSALSGSTSTDTQYF. Drawing the rest from reference TRBV13 and TRBJ2-3, the complete variable domain is AAGVIQSPRHLIKEKRETATLKCYPIPRHDTVYWYQQGPGQDPQFLISFYEKMQSDKGSIPDRFSAQQFSDYHSELNMSSLELGDSALYFCASSALSGSTSTDTQYFGPGTRLTVL.

The chain is built from TRBV18 and TRBJ2-7; possibly TRBD2 for D (5 bases). The germline gives CDR1 KGHSH, CDR2 LQKENI. With 2 bases removed from V and 0 bases from J, the gap between germline ends came to 8 bases. This CDR3 has 14 amino acids. The CDR3 here is CASSPTGSSYEQYF. The CDR3 nucleotides read TGTGCCAGCTCACCAACGGGAAGCTCCTACGAGCAGTACTTC.

V usage is TRBV5-6 and J usage is TRBJ1-2; TRBD1 matches at 7 bases. The CDR3 is 13 residues long. Trimming at V came to 6 bases and at J to 8 bases, leaving 10 bases not matched to a gene. The V gene's germline CDR1 is SGHDT and CDR2 YYEEEE. The CDR3 nucleotides read TGTGCCAGCATCACGACAGGGATCCACGGCTACACCTTC. Residues: CASITTGIHGYTF.

J is TRBJ2-7 and V is TRBV6-5; D ambiguous. The CDR3 sequence is 14 residues long. The germline V gene has CDR1 MNHEY and CDR2 SVGAGI. Trimming left V 1 base short and J 5 bases short, with 12 bases between. CDR3 loop: CASSYWLGTDEQYF. The CDR3 DNA follows: TGTGCCAGCAGTTACTGGTTAGGCACGGACGAGCAGTACTTC.

This clone was observed a few times. This sequence joins TRBV10-1 and TRBJ2-1, with no clear D. CDR1 and CDR2 from the germline V gene are WNHNN and SYGVQD (reference sequence). CDR3 length equals 12 residues. With 7 bases removed from V and 2 bases from J, the gap between germline ends came to 6 bases. DNA for the CDR3: TGCGCCAGCATCAATCCCTACAATGAGCAGTTCTTC. Amino acids: CASINPYNEQFF.

The chain combines TRBV7-9 with TRBJ1-4, with a weak D call TRBD1 (5 bases). V dropped 7 bases and J dropped 4 bases, with 16 bases sitting between them. Germline V CDR1 and CDR2: SEHNR, FQNEAQ (reference sequence). CDR3 length: 15 amino acids. CDR3 nucleotide sequence: TGTGCCAGCACCACGGTACCCGGGGGTAATGAAAAACTGTTTTTT. Protein sequence: CASTTVPGGNEKLFF.

The chain couples TRBV7-9 to TRBJ1-2; the D gene is possibly TRBD1 (6 bases). Germline loops: CDR1 SEHNR, CDR2 FQNEAQ (reference sequence). Deletions cut 2 bases from V and 8 bases from J, with 18 bases between. This CDR3 is built from 15 residues. Here the CDR3 DNA reads TGTGCCAGCAGCTTATTAGCGGGGGGCGACGGAGGCTACACCTTC. Translating it yields CASSLLAGGDGGYTF.

The chain combines TRBV11-3 with TRBJ1-5; D is unresolved. V lost 5 bases to trimming and J lost 0 bases, with 11 bases between them. The germline V gene has CDR1 SGHNT and CDR2 YENEEA. The CDR3 runs to 15 residues. This chain's CDR3 is CASSPGGNSNQPQHF. CDR3 nucleotide sequence: TGTGCCAGCAGCCCAGGAGGAAATAGCAATCAGCCCCAGCATTTT.

This chain joins TRBV14 and TRBJ2-1, with 9 positions matching TRBD2. CDR3 length: 14 residues. The ends lost 4 bases at V and 8 bases at J; junction bases unmatched: 6. CDR1 is SGHDN and CDR2 is FVKESK in the germline V gene. This CDR3 reads CASSPPGLAHEQFF. CDR3 DNA sequence: TGTGCCAGCAGCCCCCCGGGACTAGCACATGAGCAGTTCTTC.

On this clone itself: Germline is not matched at one junction end, which may reflect a read error. The chain combines TRBV5-6 with TRBJ2-7; possible D gene TRBD2, 6 bases. CDR1 is SGHDT and CDR2 is YYEEEE in the germline V gene. The CDR3 totals 12 residues. For the CDR3, the DNA is TGTGCCAGCAGCTTGGCCGGAGGGAGTGGGCACTTC. Its translation is CASSLAGGSGHF.

The chain joins TRBV18 to TRBJ1-5; 7 nucleotides agree with TRBD1. V dropped 1 base and J dropped 2; count of bases not matched to a gene: 11. Germline values: CDR1 KGHSH, CDR2 LQKENI. This CDR3 contains 18 residues. DNA of the CDR3: TGTGCCAGCTCACCACAGGGCCCACAGGGGCTGGGCAATCAGCCCCAGCATTTT. This gives the protein CASSPQGPQGLGNQPQHF. Based on the CDR3 plus reference TRBV18 and TRBJ1-5, the full variable domain is NAGVMQNPRHLVRRRGQEARLRCSPMKGHSHVYWYRQLPEEGLKFMVYLQKENIIDESGMPKERFSAEFPKEGPSILRIQQVVRGDSAAYFCASSPQGPQGLGNQPQHFGDGTRLSIL.

The chain uses TRBV4-1 and TRBJ2-5, with D possibly matching TRBD2 (5 bases). CDR1 MGHRA and CDR2 YSYEKL come from the germline V gene. This CDR3 is built from 14 residues. V was trimmed by 0 bases and J by 3 bases, leaving 8 bases between them. The CDR3: CASSQDLLEETQYF. The CDR3 nucleotides are TGCGCCAGCAGCCAAGATTTACTAGAAGAGACCCAGTACTTC.

This sequence joins TRBV11-2 and TRBJ2-1, with TRBD1 matching 10 bases. Germline values: CDR1 SGHAT, CDR2 FQNNGV. V was pared by 2 bases and J by 7 bases, with 11 bases of the junction left unmatched. The CDR3 runs to 17 residues. The CDR3, as DNA: TGTGCCAGCAGCTTATCTATCGGACAGGGGGGCTGGAATGAGCAGTTCTTC. Translating gives CASSLSIGQGGWNEQFF.

V usage is TRBV15 and J usage is TRBJ1-2, with TRBD1 matching 8 bases. The CDR3 is 16 residues long. Per germline, CDR1 LNHNV and CDR2 YYDKDF (reference sequence). The V gene end was trimmed by 2 bases and the J gene end by 6 bases; junction bases not matched to a gene: 11. CDR3 residues: CATSRWYTGGKDGYTF. CDR3 in DNA: TGTGCCACCAGCAGATGGTATACAGGGGGGAAGGATGGCTACACCTTC.

This chain uses TRBV10-2 with TRBJ2-5; the match to TRBD2 covers 10 bases. Germline V lookup: CDR1 WSHSY, CDR2 SAAADI. This CDR3 region has 13 residues. V was clipped by 7 bases and J by 5 bases; unmatched bases: 4. In nucleotides, the CDR3 is TGCGCCAGCACTAGCGGGGGTGAGGAGACCCAGTACTTC. It translates to CASTSGGEETQYF.

The J gene is TRBJ1-2, the V gene TRBV2; 10 bases fit TRBD1. V gave up 6 bases and J gave up 7 bases; unmatched junction bases: 11. Germline values: CDR1 SNHLY, CDR2 FYNNEI. This CDR3 is 15 amino acids long. The CDR3 sequence: CASRIGDRGTGGYTF. The CDR3 DNA sequence: TGTGCCAGCAGGATAGGGGACAGGGGTACGGGTGGCTACACCTTC.

CDR3 residues: CASSQARRGLAGFTGELFF. The CDR3 region has the DNA TGCGCCAGCAGCCAGGCCCGCCGGGGACTAGCGGGATTCACCGGGGAGCTGTTTTTT. The V and J genes are TRBV4-1 and TRBJ2-2, with TRBD2 identical over 13 bases. In germline, CDR1 is MGHRA, CDR2 YSYEKL. Losses at the gene ends were 3 bases for V and 4 bases for J; bases not matched to a gene: 11. CDR3 length equals 19 residues.

The chain carries TRBV7-9 and TRBJ2-1, with 10 bases fitting TRBD2. V was pared by 7 bases and J by 9 bases, with 12 bases of the junction left unmatched. This CDR3 region has 15 residues. Germline-derived CDR1 and CDR2 are SEHNR and FQNEAQ (reference sequence). CDR3 in DNA: TGTGCCAGCACTCCAGCGGGAGGGCCGCTCGGTGAGCAGTTCTTC. This translates into CASTPAGGPLGEQFF.

The chain is built from TRBV14 and TRBJ1-2, with 11 bases fitting TRBD1. The CDR3 has 21 residues. Losses at the gene ends were 1 base for V and 4 bases for J; bases not matched to a gene: 20. The V gene's germline CDR1 is SGHDN and CDR2 FVKESK. The CDR3 loop reads CASSQGLGIVGRDRGAYGYTF. CDR3 nucleotide sequence: TGTGCCAGCAGCCAAGGCCTGGGCATCGTTGGCCGGGACAGGGGGGCCTATGGCTACACCTTC.

The V and J genes are TRBV9 and TRBJ1-1; D ambiguous. This CDR3 contains 13 residues. The V and J ends lost 0 bases and 1 base respectively, with 4 bases between them. Germline V gene data show CDR1 as SGDLS and CDR2 as YYNGEE. The CDR3 DNA follows: TGTGCCAGCAGCGTAGCAGGGAACACTGAAGCTTTCTTT. Translating it yields CASSVAGNTEAFF.

The CDR3 region has the DNA TGTGCCAGCACTGGGGGCCAACCAGGGTACGAGCAGTACTTC. Amino acid sequence: CASTGGQPGYEQYF. This sequence joins TRBV28 and TRBJ2-7; possible D gene TRBD1, 6 bases. CDR3 length: 14 amino acids. Trimming stripped 7 bases from V and 4 bases from J, with 17 bases between. The germline V gene encodes CDR1 MDHEN and CDR2 SYDVKM.

The chain combines TRBV29-1 with TRBJ1-2; TRBD1 is a possible D gene (5 bases). Germline CDR1 SQVTM, CDR2 ANQGSEA. This CDR3 comprises 15 residues. Trimming removed 8 bases at V and 2 bases at J, with 21 bases between. The CDR3 is CSSFGAEAQNYGYTF. The CDR3 nucleotides read TGCAGCTCGTTTGGGGCGGAGGCGCAGAACTATGGCTACACCTTC.

The gene calls are TRBV2 and TRBJ2-3; 10 nucleotides line up with TRBD1. Germline trimming cut 7 bases from V and 3 bases from J; bases unmatched to any gene: 7. Germline CDR1 is SNHLY and CDR2 is FYNNEI. The CDR3 has 15 residues. CDR3 bases: TGTGCCAGCATTCTTAGGGGACAGGGGACAGATACGCAGTATTTT. It yields the protein CASILRGQGTDTQYF.